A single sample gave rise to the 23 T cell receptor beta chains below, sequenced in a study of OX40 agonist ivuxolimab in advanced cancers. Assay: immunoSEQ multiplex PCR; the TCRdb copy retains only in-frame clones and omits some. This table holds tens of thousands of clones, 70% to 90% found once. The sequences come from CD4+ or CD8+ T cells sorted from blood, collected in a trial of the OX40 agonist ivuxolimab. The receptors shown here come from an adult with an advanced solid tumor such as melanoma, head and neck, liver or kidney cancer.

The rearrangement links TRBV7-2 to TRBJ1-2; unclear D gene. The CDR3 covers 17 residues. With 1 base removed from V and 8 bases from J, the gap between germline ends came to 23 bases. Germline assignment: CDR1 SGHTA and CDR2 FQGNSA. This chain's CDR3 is CASSLGGSRAGYRGYTF. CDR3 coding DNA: TGTGCCAGCAGCTTAGGCGGGTCACGAGCGGGCTATCGGGGCTACACCTTC.

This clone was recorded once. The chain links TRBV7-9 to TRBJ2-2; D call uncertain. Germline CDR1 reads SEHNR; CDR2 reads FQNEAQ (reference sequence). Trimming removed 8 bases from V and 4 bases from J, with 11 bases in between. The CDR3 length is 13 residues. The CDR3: CASDVRTTGELFF. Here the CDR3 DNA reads TGTGCCAGCGACGTCCGAACCACCGGGGAGCTGTTTTTT.

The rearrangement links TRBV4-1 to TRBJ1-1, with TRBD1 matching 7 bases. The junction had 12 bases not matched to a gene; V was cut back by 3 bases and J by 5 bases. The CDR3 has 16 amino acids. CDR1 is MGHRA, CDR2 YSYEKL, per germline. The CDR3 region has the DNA TGCGCCAGCAGCCAGCGTAGGGGGCGGAGGGGGACTGAAGCTTTCTTT. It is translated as CASSQRRGRRGTEAFF.

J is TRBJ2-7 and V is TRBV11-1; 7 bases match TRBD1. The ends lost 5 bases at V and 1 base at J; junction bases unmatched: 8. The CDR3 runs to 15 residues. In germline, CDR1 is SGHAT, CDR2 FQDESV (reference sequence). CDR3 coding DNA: TGTGCCAGCAGCACCGGGACAGTGTTTTCCTACGAGCAGTACTTC. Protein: CASSTGTVFSYEQYF.

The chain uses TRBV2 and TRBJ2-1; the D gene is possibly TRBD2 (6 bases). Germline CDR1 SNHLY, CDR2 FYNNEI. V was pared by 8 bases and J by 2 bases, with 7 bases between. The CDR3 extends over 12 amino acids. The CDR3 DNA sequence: TGTGCCAGCGGGGGGACCTACAATGAGCAGTTCTTC. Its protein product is CASGGTYNEQFF. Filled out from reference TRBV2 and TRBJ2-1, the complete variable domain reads EPEVTQTPSHQVTQMGQEVILRCVPISNHLYFYWYRQILGQKVEFLVSFYNNEISEKSEIFDDQFSVERPDGSNFTLKIRSTKLEDSAMYFCASGGTYNEQFFGPGTRLTVL.

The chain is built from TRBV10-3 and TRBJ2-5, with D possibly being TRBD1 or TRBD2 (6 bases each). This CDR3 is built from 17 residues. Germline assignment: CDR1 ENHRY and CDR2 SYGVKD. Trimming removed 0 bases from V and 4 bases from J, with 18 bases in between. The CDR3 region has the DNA TGTGCCATCAGTGAGTCGAAAGCCCTAGGGGGGACAGAGACCCAGTACTTC. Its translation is CAISESKALGGTETQYF.

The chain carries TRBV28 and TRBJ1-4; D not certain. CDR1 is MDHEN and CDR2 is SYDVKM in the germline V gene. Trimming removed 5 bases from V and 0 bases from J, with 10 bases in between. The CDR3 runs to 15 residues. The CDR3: CASSPPGATNEKLFF. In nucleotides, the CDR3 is TGTGCCAGCAGTCCCCCCGGGGCAACTAATGAAAAACTGTTTTTT.

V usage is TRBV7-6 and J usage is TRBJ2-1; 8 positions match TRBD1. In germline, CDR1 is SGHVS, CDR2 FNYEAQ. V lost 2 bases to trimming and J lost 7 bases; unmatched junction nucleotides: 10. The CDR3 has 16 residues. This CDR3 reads CASSLTIGQGRNEQFF. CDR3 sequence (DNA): TGTGCCAGCAGCTTAACGATCGGACAGGGTAGGAATGAGCAGTTCTTC.

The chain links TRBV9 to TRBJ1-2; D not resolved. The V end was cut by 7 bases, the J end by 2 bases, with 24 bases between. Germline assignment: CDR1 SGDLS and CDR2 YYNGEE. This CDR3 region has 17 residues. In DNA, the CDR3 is TGTGCCAGCTCCCGGAACATAATAGGGTTTGAGAACTATGGCTACACCTTC. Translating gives CASSRNIIGFENYGYTF.

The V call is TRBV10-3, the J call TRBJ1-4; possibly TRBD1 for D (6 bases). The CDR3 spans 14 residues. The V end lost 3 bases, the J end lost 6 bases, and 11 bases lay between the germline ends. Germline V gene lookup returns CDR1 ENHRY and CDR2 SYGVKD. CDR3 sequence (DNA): TGTGCCATCAGTGATGGGGGCAGTTATGAAAAACTGTTTTTT. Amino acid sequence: CAISDGGSYEKLFF.

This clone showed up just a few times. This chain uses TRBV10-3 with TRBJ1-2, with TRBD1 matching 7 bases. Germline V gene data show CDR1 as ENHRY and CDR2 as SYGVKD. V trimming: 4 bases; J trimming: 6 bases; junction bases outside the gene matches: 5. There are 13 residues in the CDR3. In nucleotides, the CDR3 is TGTGCCATCAGTGCGGGACAGTTGGATGGCTACACCTTC. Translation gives CAISAGQLDGYTF.

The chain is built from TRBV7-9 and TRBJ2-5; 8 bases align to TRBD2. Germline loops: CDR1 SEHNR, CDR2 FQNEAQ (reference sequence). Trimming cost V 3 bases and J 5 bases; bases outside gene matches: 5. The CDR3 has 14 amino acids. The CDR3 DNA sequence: TGTGCCAGCAGCTTGGGAGCGGGAGAGGAGACCCAGTACTTC. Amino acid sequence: CASSLGAGEETQYF.

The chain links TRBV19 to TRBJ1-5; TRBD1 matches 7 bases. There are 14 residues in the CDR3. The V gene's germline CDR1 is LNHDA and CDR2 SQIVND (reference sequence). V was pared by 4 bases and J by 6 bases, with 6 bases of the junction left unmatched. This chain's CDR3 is CASSTTGDSQPQHF. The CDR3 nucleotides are TGTGCCAGTAGTACCACAGGGGACTCTCAGCCCCAGCATTTT.

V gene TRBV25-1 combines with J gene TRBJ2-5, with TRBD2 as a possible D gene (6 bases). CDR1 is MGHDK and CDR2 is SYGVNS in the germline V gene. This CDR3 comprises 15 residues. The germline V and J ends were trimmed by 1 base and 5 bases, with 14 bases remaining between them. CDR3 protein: CASSEWTAGGETQYF. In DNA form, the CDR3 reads TGTGCCAGCAGTGAATGGACCGCAGGAGGGGAGACCCAGTACTTC.

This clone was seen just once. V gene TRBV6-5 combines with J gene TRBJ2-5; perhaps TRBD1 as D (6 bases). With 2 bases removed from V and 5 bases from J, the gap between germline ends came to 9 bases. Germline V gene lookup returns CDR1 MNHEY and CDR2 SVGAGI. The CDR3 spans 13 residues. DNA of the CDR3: TGTGCCAGCAGTTACGCAGGGGAGGAGACCCAGTACTTC. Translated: CASSYAGEETQYF.

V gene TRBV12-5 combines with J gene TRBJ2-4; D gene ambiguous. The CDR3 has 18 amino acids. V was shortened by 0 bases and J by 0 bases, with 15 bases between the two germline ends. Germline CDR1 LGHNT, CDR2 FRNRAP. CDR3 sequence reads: CASGLVGRLYLAKNIQYF. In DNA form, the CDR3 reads TGTGCTAGTGGTTTGGTAGGCAGGCTTTACTTAGCCAAAAACATTCAGTACTTC. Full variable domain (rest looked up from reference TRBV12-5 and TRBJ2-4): DARVTQTPRHKVTEMGQEVTMRCQPILGHNTVFWYRQTMMQGLELLAYFRNRAPLDDSGMPKDRFSAEMPDATLATLKIQPSEPRDSAVYFCASGLVGRLYLAKNIQYFGAGTRLSVL.

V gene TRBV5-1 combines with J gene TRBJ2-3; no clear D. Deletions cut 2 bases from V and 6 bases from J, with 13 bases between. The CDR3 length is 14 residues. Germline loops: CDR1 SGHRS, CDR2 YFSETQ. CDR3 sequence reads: CASSLGAFDDTQYF. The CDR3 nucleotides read TGCGCCAGCAGCTTAGGAGCGTTTGATGATACGCAGTATTTT.

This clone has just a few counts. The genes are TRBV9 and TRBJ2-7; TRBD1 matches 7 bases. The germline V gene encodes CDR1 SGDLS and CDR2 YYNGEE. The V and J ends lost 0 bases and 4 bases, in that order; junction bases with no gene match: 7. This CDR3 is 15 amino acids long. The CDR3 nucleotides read TGTGCCAGCAGCGTAGAGGGGGCGCGCAGTTACGAGCAGTACTTC. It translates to CASSVEGARSYEQYF.

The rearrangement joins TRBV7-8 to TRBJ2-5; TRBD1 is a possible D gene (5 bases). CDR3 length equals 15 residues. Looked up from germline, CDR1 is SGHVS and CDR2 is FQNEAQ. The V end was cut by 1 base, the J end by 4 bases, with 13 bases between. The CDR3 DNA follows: TGTGCCAGCAGCTTAGAACCAGGGTGGGGAGAGACCCAGTACTTC. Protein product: CASSLEPGWGETQYF.

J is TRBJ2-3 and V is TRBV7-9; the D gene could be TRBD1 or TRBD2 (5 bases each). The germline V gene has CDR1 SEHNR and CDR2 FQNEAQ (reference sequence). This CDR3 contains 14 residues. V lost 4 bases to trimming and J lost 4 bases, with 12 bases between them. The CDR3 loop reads CASSSGTASDTQYF. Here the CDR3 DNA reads TGTGCCAGCAGCTCAGGGACCGCGTCAGATACGCAGTATTTT.

CDR3 bases: TGTGCCAGCAGTTCGCCAGTCGGGGAGACCCAGTACTTC. It encodes CASSSPVGETQYF. V usage is TRBV2 and J usage is TRBJ2-5; D is unresolved. CDR1 is SNHLY and CDR2 is FYNNEI in the germline V gene. The CDR3 is made up of 13 amino acids. Trimming took off 5 bases at V and 5 bases at J, with 12 bases between the two ends. Drawing the rest from reference TRBV2 and TRBJ2-5, the complete variable domain is EPEVTQTPSHQVTQMGQEVILRCVPISNHLYFYWYRQILGQKVEFLVSFYNNEISEKSEIFDDQFSVERPDGSNFTLKIRSTKLEDSAMYFCASSSPVGETQYFGPGTRLLVL.

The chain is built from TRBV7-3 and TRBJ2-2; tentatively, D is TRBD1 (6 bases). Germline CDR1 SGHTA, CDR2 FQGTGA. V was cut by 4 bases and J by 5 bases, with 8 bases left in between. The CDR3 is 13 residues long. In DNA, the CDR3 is TGTGCCAGCAGCTCCACAGGGACCGGGGAGCTGTTTTTT. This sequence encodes CASSSTGTGELFF.

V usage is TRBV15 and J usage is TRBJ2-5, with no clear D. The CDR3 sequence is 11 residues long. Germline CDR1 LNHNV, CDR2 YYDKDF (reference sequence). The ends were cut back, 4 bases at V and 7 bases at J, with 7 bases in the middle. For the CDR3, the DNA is TGTGCCACCAGCACCCAAAGGACCCAGTACTTC. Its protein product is CATSTQRTQYF.